The rows below give T cell receptor beta chains drawn from one sample of a study of T cell responses to AZD1222 COVID-19 vaccine. Produced via immunoSEQ multiplex PCR; TCRdb's table is partial and in-frame only. This sample carries some 100,000 clones, around 87% of them seen once, and the ten largest clones take 15% to 20%. The source was peripheral blood, collected on day 0 of AZD1222 vaccination. Receptor source: an adult in good health. Each CDR3 is given with its conserved first and last residue. The order of the fields is CDR3 length, D gene, J gene, V gene, clone size, CDR3 DNA, CDR3 protein. D genes are given only for firm matches. Some rows have no size entry. The others give once, few or many, or a class for an expanded clone.

length: 16; D: .; J: TRBJ1-3; V: TRBV5-5; size: .; DNA: TGTGCCAGCAGTTCAAAAACCGGGAACTCTGGAAACACCATATATTTT; CDR3: CASSSKTGNSGNTIYF
length: 14; D: .; J: TRBJ2-7; V: TRBV7-9; size: .; DNA: TGTGCCAGCAGCCGGGGGGCGACATCGCTGGAGCAGTACTTC; CDR3: CASSRGATSLEQYF
length: 15; D: .; J: TRBJ1-5; V: TRBV4-3; size: .; DNA: TGCGCCAGCAGCCAAGTCTTGGGGACATGGCAGCCCCAGCATTTT; CDR3: CASSQVLGTWQPQHF
length: 15; D: .; J: TRBJ1-6; V: TRBV9; size: .; DNA: TGTGCCAGCAGCGTAGCAGCCCTCGGTAATTCACCCCTCCACTTT; CDR3: CASSVAALGNSPLHF
length: 12; D: .; J: TRBJ1-4; V: TRBV12-3/TRBV12-4; size: .; DNA: TGTGCCAGCAGCGGGACTCCCGAAAAACTGTTTTTT; CDR3: CASSGTPEKLFF
length: 17; D: TRBD2; J: TRBJ2-2; V: TRBV10-3; size: .; DNA: TGTGCCATCGGTCTAGCGGGGGGGCAGACTCAGCCCGGGGAGCTGTTTTTT; CDR3: CAIGLAGGQTQPGELFF
length: 13; D: .; J: TRBJ2-7; V: TRBV11-2; size: .; DNA: TGTGCCAGCAGGGTGGGGCAGTGGCGCGAGCAGTACTTC; CDR3: CASRVGQWREQYF
length: 14; D: .; J: TRBJ2-1; V: TRBV10-3; size: .; DNA: TGTGCCATCAGTGTACCGGGCCGGGGCGATGAGCAGTTCTTC; CDR3: CAISVPGRGDEQFF
length: 13; D: .; J: TRBJ1-1; V: TRBV6-5; size: .; DNA: TGTGCCAGCAGTTACTTGGGGAACACTGAAGCTTTCTTT; CDR3: CASSYLGNTEAFF
length: 15; D: .; J: TRBJ2-3; V: TRBV6-5; size: few; DNA: TGTGCCAGCAGTAGGACCGGCAGGGGCACAGATACGCAGTATTTT; CDR3: CASSRTGRGTDTQYF
length: 13; D: .; J: TRBJ2-7; V: TRBV19; size: .; DNA: TGTGCCAGTAGACCCGACAGGACGGGTCGGCAGTACTTC; CDR3: CASRPDRTGRQYF
length: 15; D: .; J: TRBJ1-2; V: TRBV21-1; size: .; DNA: TGTGCCAGCAGCAAAGGGGCGGCGGGCAACTATGGCTACACCTTC; CDR3: CASSKGAAGNYGYTF
length: 16; D: TRBD1; J: TRBJ1-3; V: TRBV5-6; size: .; DNA: TGTGCCAGCAGCTCCACAGGGGTCCTCCCTGGAAACACCATATATTTT; CDR3: CASSSTGVLPGNTIYF
length: 14; D: .; J: TRBJ2-7; V: TRBV10-1; size: .; DNA: TGCGCCAGCAGTGAAGGGACTGGGACTTACGAGCAGTACTTC; CDR3: CASSEGTGTYEQYF
length: 16; D: .; J: TRBJ1-1; V: TRBV4-1; size: .; DNA: TGCGCCAGCAGCCAAGCGTTCGACAACTCGTACGCTGAAGCTTTCTTT; CDR3: CASSQAFDNSYAEAFF
length: 13; D: TRBD1; J: TRBJ1-6; V: TRBV2; size: few; DNA: TGTGCCAGCATTAGGGACAGCAATTCACCCCTCCACTTT; CDR3: CASIRDSNSPLHF
length: 14; D: .; J: TRBJ2-3; V: TRBV2; size: .; DNA: TGTGCCAGCACTTTCTCTAGAAGCACAGATACGCAGTATTTT; CDR3: CASTFSRSTDTQYF
length: 14; D: .; J: TRBJ1-4; V: TRBV19; size: .; DNA: TGTGCCAGTAGGAGACAGGCTTCTAGTGAAAAACTGTTTTTT; CDR3: CASRRQASSEKLFF
length: 14; D: .; J: TRBJ1-2; V: TRBV19; size: .; DNA: TGTGCCAGTGCGGGAGTCAGCTTCAACTATGGCTACACCTTC; CDR3: CASAGVSFNYGYTF
length: 15; D: .; J: TRBJ2-3; V: TRBV18; size: few; DNA: TGTGCCAGCTCACCACGGTGGCCAGGAGGGGATACGCAGTATTTT; CDR3: CASSPRWPGGDTQYF
length: 15; D: TRBD1; J: TRBJ2-2; V: TRBV7-2; size: .; DNA: TGTGCCAGCAGCCTGGAAACACAGGGGGCCGGGGAGCTGTTTTTT; CDR3: CASSLETQGAGELFF
length: 17; D: .; J: TRBJ1-6; V: TRBV4-1; size: .; DNA: TGCGCCAGCAGCCAAGAACCCTGGAGCTCCTATAATTCACCCCTCCACTTT; CDR3: CASSQEPWSSYNSPLHF
length: 16; D: TRBD2; J: TRBJ2-1; V: TRBV4-1; size: .; DNA: TGCGCCAGCAGCCAATTTCTAGCGGGGGGCATCAATGAGCAGTTCTTC; CDR3: CASSQFLAGGINEQFF